The clone carrying this T cell receptor (beta chain) was counted many times. Antigen unknown. The data are from a study of T cells after yellow fever vaccination. Broader study findings: Secondary responses were weaker yet peaked faster, day 5 versus 15.

Trimming stripped 1 base from V and 5 bases from J, with 11 bases between. CDR1 and CDR2 (germline): SGHAT, FQNNGV. The CDR3 is 14 residues long. TCRdb reanalysed the 5' RACE reads using MiXCR and keeps one entry per CDR3 protein. The sample contains over 100,000 distinct CDR3 sequences, 8% to 9.5% of which appear only once. The sample was CD8+ T cells sorted from PBMCs, taken 45 days after the yellow fever booster vaccination. This clonotype was obtained from a man aged 30 to 39 who received the YFV17D yellow fever vaccine. The chain recombines TRBV11-2 with TRBJ2-5; a possible D gene is TRBD1 (6 bases). CDR3: CASSLAGVVETQYF. In nucleotides, the CDR3 is TGTGCCAGCAGCTTAGCAGGGGTTGTGGAGACCCAGTACTTC.